These T cell receptor beta chains were read from a single sample in a study of cytomegalovirus exposure and HLA in healthy donors. The repertoire was sequenced with immunoSEQ multiplex PCR; TCRdb's copy has only in-frame clones and lacks some. In the table there are about 160,000 clones, 75% to 90% of which are singletons. Sequenced input: PBMCs. These receptors were collected from a woman aged 18-30 years in good health and CMV-seronegative. The conserved cysteine and the conserved F or W are not part of the CDR3 here. Each record gives: J gene, V gene, CDR3 protein.

TRBJ2-7 | TRBV15 | ATSRGSQGTYEQY
TRBJ1-2 | TRBV30 | AWQTGRIYGYT
TRBJ2-2 | TRBV4-2 | ASSQNGQINTGELF
TRBJ2-1 | TRBV7-9 | ASSKGLAGGLGNEQF
TRBJ2-5 | TRBV6-6 | ASSYTRLAFGTQY
TRBJ1-4 | TRBV18 | ASSPREGREKLF
TRBJ2-5 | TRBV11-2 | ASSPRTGRETQY
TRBJ1-2 | TRBV28 | ASWAGLRYGYT
TRBJ1-5 | TRBV21-1 | ASSKAARCQPQH
TRBJ2-7 | TRBV27 | ASSLAPPGQGAYEQY
TRBJ2-3 | TRBV14 | ASSAANTQY
TRBJ2-1 | TRBV7-8 | ASSGQGGSEQF
TRBJ1-1 | TRBV7-6 | ASSPNGGRTEAF